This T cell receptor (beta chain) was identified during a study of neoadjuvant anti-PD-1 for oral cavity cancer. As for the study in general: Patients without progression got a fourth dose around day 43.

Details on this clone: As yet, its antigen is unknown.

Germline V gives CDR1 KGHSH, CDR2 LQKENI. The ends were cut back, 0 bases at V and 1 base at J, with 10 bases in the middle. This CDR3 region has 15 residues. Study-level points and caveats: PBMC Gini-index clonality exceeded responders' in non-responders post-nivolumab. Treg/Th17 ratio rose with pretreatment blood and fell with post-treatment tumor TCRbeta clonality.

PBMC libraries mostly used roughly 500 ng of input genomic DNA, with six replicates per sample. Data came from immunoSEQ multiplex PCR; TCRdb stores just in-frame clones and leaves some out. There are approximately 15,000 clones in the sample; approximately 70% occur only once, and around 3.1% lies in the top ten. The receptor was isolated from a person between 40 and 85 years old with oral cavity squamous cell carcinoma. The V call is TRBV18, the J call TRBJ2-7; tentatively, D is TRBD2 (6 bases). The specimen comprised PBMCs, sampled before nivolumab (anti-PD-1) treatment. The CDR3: CASSPPRAGSYEQYF. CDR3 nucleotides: TGTGCCAGCTCACCACCGCGTGCGGGGTCCTACGAGCAGTACTTC.